This T cell receptor (beta chain) was sequenced in a study of control samples from healthy donors and cancer patients. This clone was picked up one time. In germline, CDR1 is SNHLY, CDR2 FYNNEI. This CDR3 is 15 amino acids long. After removal of 3 bases from V and 0 bases from J, the junction contained 4 bases not matched to a gene. The method was immunoSEQ multiplex PCR; TCRdb's version includes in-frame clones alone and lacks a portion of them. There are more than 100,000 clones in the sample; approximately 90% occur only once, and 6% to 8% lies in the top ten. Sequencing was done on a sample of blood. The chain has TRBV2 and TRBJ2-7, with 8 bases fitting TRBD2. This TCR derives from a woman aged 18 to 35 in good health. Here the CDR3 reads CASSEREVGSYEQYF. The CDR3 region has the DNA TGTGCCAGCAGTGAGCGGGAGGTTGGCTCCTACGAGCAGTACTTC.